The clone carrying this TCR beta chain appeared a few times. What it recognizes is unknown. These data are taken from a study of cytomegalovirus exposure and HLA in healthy donors. Whole-study results and caveats: When a later analysis compared HLA-associated TCR beta chains with equally common others, the HLA-associated chains turned out to be more clonally expanded and to have lower generation probabilities.

CDR1 and CDR2 from the germline V gene are MDHEN and SYDVKM. The CDR3 is 14 residues long. Trimming cost V 6 bases and J 2 bases; bases outside gene matches: 5. Researchers ran the PCR with 60 Vbeta and 13 Jbeta primers. Clones were sequenced by immunoSEQ multiplex PCR, and TCRdb holds only the in-frame ones, with some missing. There are 150,000 to 200,000 clones in the sample; 77% occur only once, and 1.4% lies in the top ten. This chain joins TRBV28 and TRBJ2-7, with 9 bases matching TRBD1. This clonotype was obtained from a woman aged 25 to 39 in good health and CMV-seropositive. What was sequenced was PBMCs. CDR3 nucleotides: TGTGCCAGCAGAGGAGGGACAGGGACCTACGAGCAGTACTTC. Its translation: CASRGGTGTYEQYF.